One and the same sample provided the 29 T cell receptor beta chains below, sequenced in a study of technical replicates of blood from a few donors. Only in-frame clones appear in the TCRdb table, and some are missing; sequencing was by immunoSEQ multiplex PCR. The profile shows roughly 15,000 clones, about 79% of them singletons. Sequencing input: PBMCs. The source of these receptors is a human donor in good health. Some clones in this sample may be carry-over from other donors' samples.

This clone was picked up a small number of times. The V gene is TRBV5-6, the J gene TRBJ2-7, with TRBD1 identical over 10 bases. This CDR3 comprises 14 residues. Germline CDR1 and CDR2: SGHDT and YYEEEE. The V gene end was trimmed by 5 bases and the J gene end by 1 base; junction bases not matched to a gene: 3. The CDR3 bases are TGTGCCAGCAGGAAGGGACAGGGGTCCTACGAGCAGTACTTC. Protein product: CASRKGQGSYEQYF.

This rearrangement joins TRBV27 to TRBJ2-7, with 11 bases that match TRBD2. CDR3 length: 14 amino acids. In germline, CDR1 is MNHEY, CDR2 SMNVEV (reference sequence). The V gene end was trimmed by 5 bases and the J gene end by 4 bases; junction bases not matched to a gene: 4. CDR3 sequence: CASSGTSGSYEQYF. CDR3 DNA: TGTGCCAGCAGTGGAACTAGCGGGAGTTACGAGCAGTACTTC.

V and J are TRBV2 and TRBJ2-7; 8 bases are a match to TRBD2. Germline trimming cut 7 bases from V and 3 bases from J; bases unmatched to any gene: 5. Germline assignment: CDR1 SNHLY and CDR2 FYNNEI. The CDR3 spans 13 residues. The CDR3 is CASTTAGGYEQYF. The CDR3 DNA follows: TGTGCCAGCACCACCGCGGGGGGCTACGAGCAGTACTTC.

The CDR3 sequence: CAWTGHTGVNTEAFF. In nucleotides, the CDR3 is TGTGCCTGGACGGGACACACTGGGGTGAACACTGAAGCTTTCTTT. The chain uses TRBV30 and TRBJ1-1; TRBD1 might be the D (6 bases). CDR1 and CDR2 from the germline V gene are GTSNPN and SVGIG (reference sequence). The CDR3 covers 15 residues. The V gene lost 4 bases and the J gene lost 0 bases, with 15 bases spanning the gap.

V is TRBV18 and J is TRBJ2-7; weak D call: TRBD2 (6 bases). The CDR3 is made up of 16 amino acids. Germline-derived CDR1 and CDR2 are KGHSH and LQKENI. Trimming pared 3 bases from V and 3 bases from J, leaving 18 bases between. CDR3 sequence (DNA): TGTGCCAGCTCACCCGTGGTTGGGACTGGTTACTACGAGCAGTACTTC. As protein: CASSPVVGTGYYEQYF.

V gene TRBV6-5 combines with J gene TRBJ2-1; TRBD2 matches 8 bases. CDR1 is MNHEY, CDR2 SVGAGI, per germline. Trimming cost V 6 bases and J 6 bases; bases outside gene matches: 7. The CDR3 is 14 residues long. In nucleotides, the CDR3 is TGTGCCAGCAGCCAACTAGCGGAGTCCAATGAGCAGTTCTTC. Encoded protein: CASSQLAESNEQFF.

This sequence joins TRBV9 and TRBJ2-7, with 8 positions matching TRBD2. From germline, CDR1 is SGDLS and CDR2 YYNGEE. The CDR3 is 15 amino acids. J lost 3 bases, V lost 4 bases, and 9 bases had no gene match. CDR3 bases: TGTGCCAGCAGCCCCCGGGTAGCGGGGAACTACGAGCAGTACTTC. As protein: CASSPRVAGNYEQYF.

The V gene is TRBV5-1, the J gene TRBJ2-7, with TRBD2 as a possible D gene (6 bases). CDR1 is SGHRS, CDR2 YFSETQ, per germline. The V gene lost 4 bases and the J gene lost 1 base, with 12 bases spanning the gap. The CDR3 loop spans 14 amino acids. Written as DNA, the CDR3 is TGCGCCAGCAGCCCCGGGACTGGTTCCTACGAGCAGTACTTC. Its translation is CASSPGTGSYEQYF.

This chain connects TRBV19 to TRBJ2-7, with a possible D match to TRBD1 (6 bases). This CDR3 is 15 amino acids long. Trimming pared 6 bases from V and 2 bases from J, leaving 17 bases between. Germline CDR1 is LNHDA and CDR2 is SQIVND (reference sequence). This chain's CDR3 is CASRAAPGQTYEQYF. The CDR3 nucleotides read TGTGCCAGTAGAGCCGCCCCGGGACAAACCTACGAGCAGTACTTC.

The genes are TRBV5-1 and TRBJ2-3, with D hard to call. V lost 0 bases and J lost 2, with 7 bases in between. CDR3 length equals 14 residues. The V gene's germline CDR1 is SGHRS and CDR2 YFSETQ. CDR3 DNA sequence: TGCGCCAGCAGCTTGGGTGACAACACAGATACGCAGTATTTT. Protein: CASSLGDNTDTQYF.

This clone was observed a few times. The chain is built from TRBV6-5 and TRBJ1-2, with D possibly TRBD1 on 5 matching bases. The CDR3 covers 12 residues. Trimming removed 0 bases from V and 8 bases from J, with 7 bases in between. From germline, CDR1 is MNHEY and CDR2 SVGAGI. The CDR3 spells CASSYSGAGYTF. The CDR3 coding sequence is TGTGCCAGCAGTTACTCAGGGGCCGGCTACACCTTC.

This chain uses TRBV28 with TRBJ2-7; 9 bases map to TRBD1. The V gene end was trimmed by 6 bases and the J gene end by 6 bases; junction bases not matched to a gene: 0. The CDR3 is 11 amino acids. CDR1 is MDHEN and CDR2 is SYDVKM in the germline V gene. This chain's CDR3 is CASRGQGEQYF. Written as DNA, the CDR3 is TGTGCCAGCAGGGGACAGGGCGAGCAGTACTTC.

This chain joins TRBV6-5 and TRBJ1-1; a possible D gene is TRBD1 (5 bases). Germline V gene sequence: CDR1 MNHEY, CDR2 SVGAGI. V was shortened by 7 bases and J by 8 bases, with 20 bases between the two germline ends. This CDR3 is 14 amino acids long. The CDR3 DNA follows: TGTGCCAGCATGGCGGGGGGGGGAGGAACCGAAGCTTTCTTT. This codes for CASMAGGGGTEAFF.

The table lists this clone with a few counts. Germline is not matched at one junction end, which may reflect a read error. The chain uses TRBV6-1 and TRBJ2-5, with 10 bases that match TRBD2. The CDR3 covers 14 residues. The germline CDR1 and CDR2 sequences are MNHNS and SASEGT. The CDR3 DNA follows: TGTGCCAGCAGTAAAGCGGGGGGGCAAGAGACCCAGTACTTC. Amino acid sequence: CASSKAGGQETQYF.

This chain's CDR3 is CASSLGSLAAYNEQFF. The CDR3, as DNA: TGTGCCAGCAGCTTGGGGTCTCTAGCAGCCTACAATGAGCAGTTCTTC. This chain uses TRBV5-8 with TRBJ2-1, with D perhaps TRBD2 (5 bases). V was clipped by 0 bases and J by 2 bases, with 12 bases between them. The CDR3 is made up of 16 amino acids. Per germline, CDR1 SGHTS and CDR2 YDEGEE.

This clone was observed a few times. The genes are TRBV7-8 and TRBJ1-1; maybe TRBD1 (5 bases). V lost 5 bases and J 6 bases, leaving 10 bases between the germline ends. The germline gives CDR1 SGHVS, CDR2 FQNEAQ. CDR3 size: 12 residues. The DNA of the CDR3 is TGTGCCAGCAGCCCCGCAGGGTCTGAAGCTTTCTTT. Protein product: CASSPAGSEAFF.

V and J are TRBV9 and TRBJ2-5, with D unclear. Per germline, CDR1 SGDLS and CDR2 YYNGEE. Trimming removed 0 bases from V and 4 bases from J, with 10 bases in between. The CDR3 extends over 14 amino acids. The CDR3 reads CASSVGSNGETQYF. CDR3 DNA: TGTGCCAGCAGCGTAGGCTCGAACGGAGAGACCCAGTACTTC.

V usage is TRBV25-1 and J usage is TRBJ1-1; D is possibly TRBD1 (6 bases). V lost 2 bases and J lost 4, with 11 bases in between. The CDR3 sequence is 14 residues long. Germline CDR1 is MGHDK and CDR2 is SYGVNS. Written as DNA, the CDR3 is TGTGCCAGCAGTGAAGTGAGGGGGGGCACTGAAGCTTTCTTT. This codes for CASSEVRGGTEAFF.

This sequence joins TRBV27 and TRBJ2-1, with D possibly matching TRBD1 (6 bases). Between the trimmed V and J ends, which lost 5 bases and 6 bases, there was a span of 17 bases. There are 15 residues in the CDR3. In germline, CDR1 is MNHEY, CDR2 SMNVEV (reference sequence). CDR3 in DNA: TGTGCCAGCAGTCCAGACAGGTGGACGTCCAATGAGCAGTTCTTC. Its protein is CASSPDRWTSNEQFF.

This sequence joins TRBV5-1 and TRBJ2-3; D possibly corresponds to TRBD1 (8 bases). V was shortened by 4 bases and J by 2 bases, with 17 bases between the two germline ends. The CDR3 totals 16 residues. CDR1 SGHRS and CDR2 YFSETQ come from the germline V gene. The CDR3 DNA reads TGCGCCAGCAGCCCGGACAGGGAGGGGTCCACAGATACGCAGTATTTT. Protein product: CASSPDREGSTDTQYF.

This clone was seen only a few times. This chain links TRBV25-1 with TRBJ2-7; TRBD2 agrees at 11 bases. J gave up 0 bases and V 6 bases, and 10 bases lay outside the gene matches. Germline V gives CDR1 MGHDK, CDR2 SYGVNS. The CDR3 has 17 amino acids. The CDR3 region is CASSLSGLAGLSYEQYF. CDR3 DNA sequence: TGTGCCAGCAGCCTCTCAGGACTAGCGGGCCTCTCCTACGAGCAGTACTTC.

The chain couples TRBV2 to TRBJ2-7; 9 bases line up with TRBD2. Germline V CDR1 and CDR2: SNHLY, FYNNEI. The J segment lost 6 bases and the V segment lost 5 bases, leaving 8 bases of the junction unmatched. The CDR3 sequence is 14 residues long. The CDR3 here is CASSPGLAPGEQYF. The CDR3, as DNA: TGTGCCAGCAGTCCGGGACTAGCCCCCGGCGAGCAGTACTTC. Full variable domain (outside the CDR3, taken from reference TRBV2 and TRBJ2-7): EPEVTQTPSHQVTQMGQEVILRCVPISNHLYFYWYRQILGQKVEFLVSFYNNEISEKSEIFDDQFSVERPDGSNFTLKIRSTKLEDSAMYFCASSPGLAPGEQYFGPGTRLTVT.

The chain uses TRBV11-3 and TRBJ2-1; 7 bases align to TRBD2. The CDR3 totals 17 residues. CDR1 is SGHNT, CDR2 YENEEA, per germline. J lost 0 bases, V lost 5 bases, and 10 bases had no gene match. CDR3 nucleotides: TGTGCCAGCAGCCCCGGGGGGAACTCCCGCTCCTACAATGAGCAGTTCTTC. Its translation is CASSPGGNSRSYNEQFF.

The chain uses TRBV5-1 and TRBJ2-6, with 11 bases that match TRBD1. This CDR3 has 20 residues. V shed 2 bases and J 0 bases; nucleotides not matched to a gene: 10. Germline CDR1 and CDR2: SGHRS and YFSETQ. The CDR3 protein is CASSLTSGQGASSGANVLTF. CDR3 in DNA: TGCGCCAGCAGCTTAACCTCCGGACAGGGGGCCTCCTCTGGGGCCAACGTCCTGACTTTC. Together with reference TRBV5-1 and TRBJ2-6, the CDR3 gives the full variable domain: KAGVTQTPRYLIKTRGQQVTLSCSPISGHRSVSWYQQTPGQGLQFLFEYFSETQRNKGNFPGRFSGRQFSNSRSEMNVSTLELGDSALYLCASSLTSGQGASSGANVLTFGAGSRLTVL.

This chain's CDR3 is CASSQTGANYGYTF. The CDR3 nucleotides are TGCGCCAGCAGTCAGACAGGGGCGAACTATGGCTACACCTTC. This chain connects TRBV4-1 to TRBJ1-2, with 8 bases identical to TRBD1. Germline CDR1 and CDR2: MGHRA and YSYEKL. This CDR3 is built from 14 residues. The ends lost 6 bases at V and 2 bases at J; junction bases unmatched: 5.

The J gene is TRBJ2-1, the V gene TRBV6-4; 12 nucleotides agree with TRBD2. CDR3 length: 15 amino acids. Germline loops: CDR1 MRHNA, CDR2 SNTAGT. J lost 5 bases, V lost 6 bases, and 5 bases had no gene match. The CDR3 bases are TGTGCCAGCAGCCCAGGACTAGCGGGAAACAATGAGCAGTTCTTC. It is translated as CASSPGLAGNNEQFF.

The J gene is TRBJ2-5, the V gene TRBV4-1; 7 nucleotides match TRBD2. There are 17 residues in the CDR3. J gave up 7 bases and V 0 bases, and 14 bases lay outside the gene matches. CDR1 MGHRA and CDR2 YSYEKL come from the germline V gene. Here the CDR3 reads CASSQDGWSGGGVTQYF. CDR3 DNA: TGCGCCAGCAGCCAAGATGGGTGGTCGGGAGGAGGGGTGACCCAGTACTTC.

The V and J genes are TRBV6-5 and TRBJ1-3; the D is unclear. This CDR3 has 15 residues. Germline assignment: CDR1 MNHEY and CDR2 SVGAGI. V lost 0 bases to trimming and J lost 0 bases, with 6 bases between them. Here the CDR3 reads CASSYSLYSGNTIYF. DNA for the CDR3: TGTGCCAGCAGTTACTCCTTATACTCTGGAAACACCATATATTTT.

There are a few counts of this clone. The V gene is TRBV4-2, the J gene TRBJ2-7; 13 bases fit TRBD2. CDR3 length: 18 residues. Germline trimming cut 2 bases from V and 0 bases from J; bases unmatched to any gene: 7. The germline CDR1 and CDR2 sequences are LGHNA and YNFKEQ. CDR3 sequence: CASSQTTSGRDSSYEQYF. CDR3 in DNA: TGTGCCAGCAGCCAAACAACTAGCGGGAGGGACAGCTCCTACGAGCAGTACTTC.